These 14 T cell receptor beta chains were sequenced from one sample in a study of blood T cell repertoires in COVID-19. Sequencing used immunoSEQ multiplex PCR; TCRdb keeps in-frame clones, though not all of them. The sample lists roughly 230,000 clones, around four fifths occurring once. Source material: peripheral blood. Source of these receptors: a woman aged 80 or over with COVID-19, enrolled during active disease.

The chain is built from TRBV5-4 and TRBJ1-2, with TRBD1 as a possible D gene (6 bases). CDR3 size: 15 residues. Trimming left V 2 bases short and J 3 bases short, with 14 bases between. Per the germline V gene, CDR1 is SGHNT and CDR2 is YYREEE (reference sequence). CDR3 sequence: CASSLKDRLHYGYTF. CDR3 sequence (DNA): TGTGCCAGCAGCTTAAAGGACAGACTTCACTATGGCTACACCTTC.

The genes are TRBV15 and TRBJ1-4; D is unresolved. CDR3 length: 16 residues. Trimming shortened V by 1 base and J by 0 bases, and 9 bases separated the two germline ends. CDR1 is LNHNV and CDR2 is YYDKDF in the germline V gene (reference sequence). The CDR3: CATSRVPGATNEKLFF. The CDR3 coding sequence is TGTGCCACCAGCAGAGTCCCGGGTGCAACTAATGAAAAACTGTTTTTT. Full variable domain (rest looked up from reference TRBV15 and TRBJ1-4): DAMVIQNPRYQVTQFGKPVTLSCSQTLNHNVMYWYQQKSSQAPKLLFHYYDKDFNNEADTPDNFQSRRPNTSFCFLDIRSPGLGDTAMYLCATSRVPGATNEKLFFGSGTQLSVL.

This chain links TRBV9 with TRBJ1-2; 9 nucleotides match TRBD1. V shed 2 bases, J shed 7 bases, and the junction held 3 bases outside the gene matches. CDR1 SGDLS and CDR2 YYNGEE come from the germline V gene. The CDR3 is 13 residues long. CDR3 coding DNA: TGTGCCAGCAGCGTCGGGACAGGGTTTGGCTACACCTTC. Translated: CASSVGTGFGYTF.

V gene TRBV2 combines with J gene TRBJ1-2; D call uncertain. The germline V gene encodes CDR1 SNHLY and CDR2 FYNNEI. The CDR3 runs 14 residues. V was pared by 1 base and J by 6 bases, with 12 bases between. The CDR3 reads CASSEVRVKHGYTF. The CDR3 DNA follows: TGTGCCAGCAGTGAAGTACGGGTGAAGCATGGCTACACCTTC.

CDR3 in DNA: TGTGCCAGTAGTATCCCCGGTTGGGGGGAAACTGAAGCTTTCTTT. Its translation: CASSIPGWGETEAFF. The chain uses TRBV19 and TRBJ1-1; tentatively, D is TRBD1 (5 bases). Trimming removed 3 bases at V and 5 bases at J, with 16 bases between. This CDR3 spans 15 amino acids. CDR1 is LNHDA and CDR2 is SQIVND in the germline V gene (reference sequence).

The chain is built from TRBV4-1 and TRBJ2-1; a possible D gene is TRBD1 (6 bases). This CDR3 comprises 15 residues. Per germline, CDR1 MGHRA and CDR2 YSYEKL. Trimming took 0 bases from V and 7 from J, leaving 13 bases between them. CDR3 in DNA: TGCGCCAGCAGCCAAGAGAACAGGGTCACGAATGAGCAGTTCTTC. Protein sequence: CASSQENRVTNEQFF.

This clone has just a few counts. V usage is TRBV18 and J usage is TRBJ1-1; tentative D call: TRBD1 (6 bases). The germline V and J ends were trimmed by 2 bases and 5 bases, with 12 bases remaining between them. This CDR3 comprises 14 residues. The germline gives CDR1 KGHSH, CDR2 LQKENI. CDR3 coding DNA: TGTGCCAGCTCACCATCCGGGAGGGGGACTGAAGCTTTCTTT. This codes for CASSPSGRGTEAFF.

This chain links TRBV7-2 with TRBJ2-7, with 9 positions matching TRBD1. CDR3 length: 14 residues. Germline-derived CDR1 and CDR2 are SGHTA and FQGNSA. Losses at the gene ends were 6 bases for V and 0 bases for J; bases not matched to a gene: 3. The CDR3 spells CASSRDRVSYEQYF. CDR3 nucleotides: TGTGCCAGCAGTAGGGACAGGGTCTCCTACGAGCAGTACTTC.

This chain connects TRBV5-6 to TRBJ2-3; 10 bases are a match to TRBD2. Trimming took 6 bases from V and 7 from J; bases not matched to a gene: 14. The germline CDR1 and CDR2 sequences are SGHDT and YYEEEE. The CDR3 loop spans 16 amino acids. The CDR3 spells CASNRLSGGALNTQYF. The CDR3 nucleotides read TGTGCCAGCAACCGCCTAAGCGGGGGGGCCTTAAATACGCAGTATTTT.

This clone has only a few counts. The sample holds other DNA sequences that translate to the same CDR3. The chain couples TRBV5-6 to TRBJ1-5; D remains ambiguous. This CDR3 spans 14 amino acids. V was trimmed by 0 bases and J by 3 bases, leaving 7 bases between them. Germline loops: CDR1 SGHDT, CDR2 YYEEEE. This CDR3 reads CASSLGRLNQPQHF. The DNA for the CDR3 is TGTGCCAGCAGCTTGGGCAGGCTCAATCAGCCCCAGCATTTT.

This chain joins TRBV24-1 and TRBJ2-1; D call uncertain. Trimming took 4 bases from V and 10 from J, leaving 10 bases between them. The germline V gene encodes CDR1 KGHDR and CDR2 SFDVKD. This CDR3 spans 12 amino acids. This chain's CDR3 is CATSERSREQFF. The DNA for the CDR3 is TGTGCCACCAGTGAGCGGAGTCGGGAGCAGTTCTTC.

The V and J genes are TRBV6-2 or TRBV6-3 and TRBJ2-1; a weak D match, TRBD1 (5 bases). Per the germline V gene, CDR1 is MNHEY and CDR2 is SVGEGT. CDR3 length: 14 residues. V was shortened by 2 bases and J by 6 bases, with 11 bases between the two germline ends. CDR3 loop: CASSYAGLSNEQFF. The DNA for the CDR3 is TGTGCCAGCAGTTACGCAGGGTTGAGCAATGAGCAGTTCTTC.

The rearrangement uses TRBV5-1 and TRBJ2-2; possible D gene TRBD2, 5 bases. This CDR3 region has 16 residues. In germline, CDR1 is SGHRS, CDR2 YFSETQ. Trimming shortened V by 0 bases and J by 0 bases, and 9 bases separated the two germline ends. The CDR3 sequence is CASSLVGEPNTGELFF. The DNA for the CDR3 is TGCGCCAGCAGCTTGGTCGGGGAACCGAACACCGGGGAGCTGTTTTTT.

J is TRBJ2-2 and V is TRBV18, with TRBD1 matching 9 bases. V dropped 11 bases and J dropped 0; count of bases not matched to a gene: 1. Germline V CDR1 and CDR2: KGHSH, LQKENI. The CDR3 consists of 13 residues. CDR3: CAGQGTNTGELFF. CDR3 in DNA: TGTGCCGGACAGGGGACGAACACCGGGGAGCTGTTTTTT.